The entry that follows covers one TCR beta chain sequence. Its binding antigen is unknown. Nothing much larger sits one base from this clone, and base qualities are not available. This record comes from a study of cytomegalovirus exposure and HLA in healthy donors (dated by TCRdb to the late 2010s). Notes on the research overall: In an earlier analysis of some 610 of the donors, 276 Gb of sequence data and 100 million or so unique TCR beta sequences from about 179 million T cells were reported. About 310 gigabases of sequencing data and roughly 90 million unique TCR sequences were included in an early release covering about 600 HLA-typed donors. All discovery cohort repertoires had been generated using a single sequencing platform. Of the 398 genotyped donors, roughly 76% were placed in the genetic ancestry cluster associated with self-reported Caucasian donors. About 5 DR-DQ haplotypes were handled as single units for association and clustering, since linkage in the cohort was strong. The number of donors typed differed by locus, with about 620-630 for A, B, C, DRB1 and DQB1, roughly 520 for DQA1, some 570 for DPA1, and 472 for DPB1. The study was designed to test whether signatures of past pathogen exposure could be identified by cataloging public T cell receptors. Across 398 genotyped donors of the cohort, an average of approximately 220,000 unique TCR beta nucleotide sequences per donor were sequenced, and 15% to 20% of those sequences were non-productive. Along with the roughly 710-subject first cohort, a separate validation cohort of more than 90 different subjects was used. A later genetic analysis used genome-wide SNP genotypes for about 60% of the roughly 700 donors, treating that subset as a discovery cohort. Alongside the repertoire data, information on donor age, sex, ethnicity and CMV serostatus was compiled. To predict cytomegalovirus infection status, the study brought together high-throughput TCR immunosequencing, statistical association of individual TCRs with disease status, and machine learning. A later analysis re-examined previously published TCR beta repertoires from more than 550 donors and added high-resolution HLA genotyping to investigate patterns of TCR occurrence. Rather than using new phenotypic data, the later analysis identified candidate immune exposures from TCR beta sequences and from how often those sequences occurred across donors. HLA typing covered class I and class II loci at four-digit resolution. The study used immunosequencing to profile the T cell repertoires of around 600 subjects and linked those repertoires to cytomegalovirus serostatus. To decide whether each TCR beta V gene segment behaved as functional or pseudogenic, an earlier analysis of some 600 of the donors relied on high-throughput TCR beta sequencing.

Receptors were amplified or captured by the immunoSEQ multiplex PCR assay. A mixture of 60 forward primers for TCR Vbeta segments and 13 reverse primers for TCR Jbeta segments was used in the multiplex PCR. Amplification of the CDR3 region of rearranged TCR beta genes was performed with a multiplex PCR assay on genomic DNA. Amplified TCR beta libraries were sequenced as 87-base-pair reads on the Illumina HiSeq System. The original methods were these. A later analysis counted about 80 million unique TCR beta chains across the 640 or so repertoires, and some 11 million of these chains were shared by at least two donors. To remove PCR and sequencing errors, raw reads were error-corrected and collapsed into unique sequences using a nearest-neighbor algorithm that merged closely related sequences. To assign V, D and J gene segments, CDR3 sequences were aligned to IMGT reference sequences. For a sequence to be retained, a match of at least six nucleotides was required to both a V gene segment and a J gene segment. A rearrangement counted as productive if the CDR3 had no stop codons and remained in frame with V and J, and every other rearrangement counted as non-productive. CDR3 was defined by IMGT convention, running from the second conserved V-encoded cysteine to the conserved J-encoded phenylalanine. The earlier analysis of 500 to 650 of the donors excluded any sequence lacking an unambiguous match to a single V gene segment. In an earlier analysis of several hundred of the donors, a V segment was called functional when productive rearrangements were above 56.7%, and segregating when the standard deviation between donors exceeded 5%. A statistical classification framework was built for diagnosing cytomegalovirus status from the catalog of TCR beta chain sequences. In a later analysis, TCR nucleotide sequences were compared against IMGT/GENE-DB human TR gene sequences so that V and J genes could be assigned. The TCRdist pipeline was used in a later analysis to assign CDR3 sequences and most-parsimonious VDJ recombination scenarios. In a later analysis, every TCR beta chain was defined by the combination of its CDR3 amino acid sequence and its V-gene family, and reads without a unique V-gene family were dropped. A later analysis removed several hundred highly shared, low-generation-probability nucleotide sequences to deal with suspected cross-contamination and a sequencing artifact. For each public chain, a later analysis derived a clonal expansion index from normalized ranks of inferred template counts within each repertoire. In a later analysis, generation probabilities were computed with a VDJ recombination model fitted to out-of-frame rearrangements, and the resulting probabilities were checked against IGoR. In a later analysis, hypergeometric tests were used to score TCR-TCR, TCR-HLA and TCR-CMV co-occurrence, with a repertoire-size bias correction applied to TCR pairs. False discovery rates were estimated in a later analysis by permuting HLA or CMV assignments 20 times. In a later analysis, co-occurring TCRs were grouped using DBSCAN, and TCRdist sequence similarity was added for clustering within HLA-allele-positive subsets. Repertoires with fewer than 30,000 or more than 120,000 public chains were left out of co-occurrence clustering, as were several repertoires with anomalous nucleotide sharing. TCRdb re-hosts the immuneACCESS table, in-frame sequences only. Its copies lack some clones; in the studies checked, an unresolved V gene accounts for under half of them, and the cause for the rest is not known. The V and J calls and clone size are taken from that table; D and trimming were inferred from the DNA. Within this sample are over 150,000 clones, with 75% to 90% of them counted one time only. The ten largest clones represent about 1.9% of the sample.

The cysteine opens and the phenylalanine closes a CDR3 of 13 amino acids. Only the CDR3 part of the read is kept: 39 bases, read in frame from the first base. The germline V gene specifies MNHEY as CDR1 and SVGAGI as CDR2. V sheds 5 bases and J sheds 4 bases, leaving 12 bases between their ends. The cohort was made up of under 800 healthy bone marrow donors. Cohort members were all nominally healthy when sampled, although unrecorded immune exposures were likely present. CMV serostatus was recorded as positive for 250 to 300 and negative for about 50% of the roughly 670 cohort members, whereas no CMV serostatus was recorded for the donor in question. A peripheral blood sample was collected from each donor, and TCR beta sequencing was performed on peripheral blood mononuclear cells. The Qiagen DNeasy Blood Extraction Kit was used to extract genomic DNA from the blood cell samples. Results and caveats for the whole study, not just this receptor: In the study, some 180 TCR beta chains were listed as associated with cytomegalovirus. In a later genetic analysis, a missense DCLRE1C variant was associated with V-gene and J-gene trimming of TCR beta chains, and the association was replicated in an independent cohort. In this cohort, only TCR beta chains were sequenced, and detectable features were limited by the absence of alpha or paired-chain data. HLA typing was unavailable for some donors at each locus, so association tests used only the typed subset. When HLA alleles, especially DR and DQ, strongly co-occurred, attributing TCR associations to individual alleles was difficult. Correlated functional status among segregating V segments might be attributable to linkage disequilibrium, but an unknown experimental factor could not be ruled out. In an earlier analysis of 587 of the donors, most TCR beta V segments appeared in productive rearrangements about 87% or about 30% of the time, broadly matching IMGT annotations. According to a later analysis, parvovirus B19, influenza, CMV and Epstein-Barr virus appeared linked to several top co-occurrence clusters. In a later analysis, most CMV-associated TCR beta chains were found to appear HLA-restricted, with HLA associations seemingly driven largely by CMV exposure. According to the authors, the approach could potentially be generalized to other disease states and immunological phenotypes. Because counts were too low, approximately 18 rarely observed V segments, including chromosome 9 orphons, were excluded from the earlier analysis of a few hundred of the donors. Some IMGT-functional V segments, including TRBV6-2 and TRBV6-3, could not be told apart with the 87-base-pair reads, so those segments were excluded. Cytomegalovirus status was reported to be diagnosed by the classifier with high specificity and sensitivity in both the original and validation cohorts. Presence/absence analyses assumed roughly uniform sequencing depth across donors, an assumption that may not hold. The sequencing pipeline was judged likely to have produced a cluster of highly shared sequence variants as a technical artifact. At a false discovery rate of 0.05, a later analysis linked under 20,000 TCR beta sequences to specific HLA alleles. A later analysis found that TCR association rates varied across HLA loci, with DRB1 alleles showing the most associated TCRs and HLA-C alleles the fewest. The only immune exposure information available for the cohort was CMV serostatus. A later analysis found that HLA-associated TCR beta chains were more clonally expanded and had lower generation probabilities than equally common non-associated chains. A further reported finding was that TCR beta sequences accurately predicted the HLA-A and HLA-B alleles for most subjects in the first cohort. A few of the identified cytomegalovirus-associated TCR beta chains were confirmed in vitro to be specific for cytomegalovirus antigens. Most TCR sequences were seen in very few donors, while some public TCRs were found in many individuals. Compared with the approximately 710-donor mean, donors in an Asian-associated ancestry cluster had fewer N-insertions in productive TCRs, according to a later genetic analysis.

The sequence links TRBV6-5 to TRBJ2-7; the D gene is perhaps TRBD2, on 5 matching bases. Specimen: PBMCs. The sequence was collected from a human donor in good health. For the CDR3, the sequence is CASSRTGFYEQYF. Here is the DNA: TGTGCCAGCAGTAGGACTGGTTTTTACGAGCAGTACTTC.